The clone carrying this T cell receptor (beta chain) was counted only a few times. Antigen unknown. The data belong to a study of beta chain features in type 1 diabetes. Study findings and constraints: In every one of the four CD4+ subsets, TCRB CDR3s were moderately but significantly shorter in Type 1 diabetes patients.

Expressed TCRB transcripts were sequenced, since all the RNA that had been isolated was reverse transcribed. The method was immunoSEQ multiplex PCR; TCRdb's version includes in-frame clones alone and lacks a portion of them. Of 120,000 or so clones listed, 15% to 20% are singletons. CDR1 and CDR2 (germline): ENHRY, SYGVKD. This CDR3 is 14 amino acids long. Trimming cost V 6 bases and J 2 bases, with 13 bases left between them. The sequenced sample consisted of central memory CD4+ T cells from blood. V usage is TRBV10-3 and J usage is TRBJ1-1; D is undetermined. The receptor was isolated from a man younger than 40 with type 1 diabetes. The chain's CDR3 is CAIRPDLDNTEAFF. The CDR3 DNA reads TGTGCCATCAGGCCGGACTTGGACAACACTGAAGCTTTCTTT.